The next 15 T cell receptor beta chains were all read from a single sample in a study of T cells after yellow fever vaccination. MiXCR, applied by TCRdb to the 5' RACE reads, yields one record per CDR3 protein. The sample carries under 300,000 distinct CDR3 sequences, less than 8.5% recorded once. This specimen consisted of CD4+ T cells sorted from PBMCs, obtained 15 days after the yellow fever booster vaccination. The receptors here all came from a man aged 25-45 years who received the YFV17D yellow fever vaccine.

This clonotype was observed a few times. The chain joins TRBV20-1 to TRBJ2-3; TRBD1 matches 9 bases. Per the germline V gene, CDR1 is DFQATT and CDR2 is SNEGSKA (reference sequence). Trimming took 5 bases from V and 1 from J; bases not matched to a gene: 7. This CDR3 comprises 15 residues. The CDR3 DNA is TGCAGTGCTTCAGGGACAGGGTGGGGCACAGATACGCAGTATTTT. It encodes CSASGTGWGTDTQYF.

This rearrangement joins TRBV12-3 or TRBV12-4 to TRBJ1-2; 7 bases fit TRBD1. There are 14 residues in the CDR3. Losses at the gene ends were 1 base for V and 8 bases for J; bases not matched to a gene: 7. CDR3 nucleotides: TGTGCCAGCAGTTTAGATGACAGGGAGGGCGGCTACACCTTC. Protein sequence: CASSLDDREGGYTF.

The genes are TRBV5-4 and TRBJ2-6, with unresolved D. The CDR3 runs 15 residues. CDR1 SGHNT and CDR2 YYREEE come from the germline V gene (reference sequence). V was clipped by 0 bases and J by 6 bases, with 10 bases between them. Here the CDR3 reads CASSLGAVEANVLTF. The CDR3 DNA reads TGTGCCAGCAGCTTGGGCGCAGTCGAGGCCAACGTCCTGACTTTC.

This clonotype was recorded a few times. The V gene is TRBV7-2, the J gene TRBJ1-2, with D perhaps matching TRBD1 (6 bases). Germline V gene lookup returns CDR1 SGHTA and CDR2 FQGNSA. Trimming removed 6 bases at V and 7 bases at J, with 9 bases between. The CDR3 loop spans 11 amino acids. CDR3 DNA: TGTGCCAGCAGTCCGACAGGTGGCTACACCTTC. This gives the protein CASSPTGGYTF.

This clonotype showed up just once. The chain has TRBV11-1 and TRBJ2-2; D perhaps matches TRBD2 (5 bases). Germline loops: CDR1 SGHAT, CDR2 FQDESV (reference sequence). Trimming removed 1 base from V and 7 bases from J, with 10 bases in between. The CDR3 contains 14 residues. The CDR3 DNA sequence: TGTGCCAGCAGCTTAGGAACGCGGGTCGGGGAGCTGTTTTTT. It translates to CASSLGTRVGELFF.

Only a few counts were recorded for this clonotype. Just one base apart from a much larger clone, this may be a read error. As DNA, the CDR3 is TGCGCCAGCAGCTACGGACAGACGACCACTGAAGCTTTCTTT. Translating gives CASSYGQTTTEAFF. The V call is TRBV5-1, the J call TRBJ1-1; perhaps TRBD1 as D (6 bases). Germline V lookup: CDR1 SGHRS, CDR2 YFSETQ. The CDR3 length is 14 residues. V lost 3 bases and J lost 4, with 13 bases in between. The complete variable domain, with remaining parts taken from reference TRBV5-1 and TRBJ1-1, reads KAGVTQTPRYLIKTRGQQVTLSCSPISGHRSVSWYQQTPGQGLQFLFEYFSETQRNKGNFPGRFSGRQFSNSRSEMNVSTLELGDSALYLCASSYGQTTTEAFFGQGTRLTVV.

The sample holds many counts of this clonotype. This chain links TRBV6-5 with TRBJ2-7; TRBD2 is a possible D gene (6 bases). Trimming removed 3 bases at V and 7 bases at J, with 22 bases between. The length of the CDR3 is 16 residues. CDR1 MNHEY and CDR2 SVGAGI come from the germline V gene. The CDR3 loop reads CASSYSRVLAGGEQYF. Written as DNA, the CDR3 is TGTGCCAGCAGTTATTCAAGGGTGTTGGCCGGAGGGGAGCAGTACTTC.

There are many counts of this clonotype. CDR3 DNA sequence: TGCAGTGCTAGTCCGGGACTACCCAACAATGAGCAGTTCTTC. It codes for CSASPGLPNNEQFF. The J gene is TRBJ2-1, the V gene TRBV20-1, with TRBD2 identical over 7 bases. The CDR3 is 14 residues long. Germline assignment: CDR1 DFQATT and CDR2 SNEGSKA (reference sequence). J lost 5 bases, V lost 3 bases, and 7 bases had no gene match.

This clonotype was counted at least ten times. The chain couples TRBV5-5 to TRBJ2-3; D unresolved. The CDR3 is 15 amino acids. The V end was cut by 0 bases, the J end by 2 bases, with 10 bases between. CDR1 and CDR2 from the germline V gene are SGHKS and YYEKEE (reference sequence). CDR3 coding DNA: TGTGCCAGCAGCTTGGCGGTGACTTTCACAGATACGCAGTATTTT. Translation gives CASSLAVTFTDTQYF.

The genes are TRBV6-1 and TRBJ2-7, with D tentatively TRBD1 (6 bases). V shed 8 bases and J shed 6 bases, with 23 bases lying between them. Germline V gives CDR1 MNHNS, CDR2 SASEGT. This CDR3 has 15 residues. The CDR3 nucleotides are TGTGCCAGCGGGGTTAGGCAGGGGAACGCGGTCGAGCAGTACTTC. It is translated as CASGVRQGNAVEQYF.

This rearrangement joins TRBV5-6 to TRBJ2-3; 10 nucleotides align to TRBD2. Germline V gene lookup returns CDR1 SGHDT and CDR2 YYEEEE. The CDR3 covers 15 residues. The ends lost 4 bases at V and 5 bases at J; junction bases unmatched: 7. The CDR3 here is CASSAGSGRGDTQYF. The CDR3 DNA is TGTGCCAGCAGCGCCGGGAGCGGGAGGGGAGATACGCAGTATTTT.

Of note for this clonotype: A much larger clonotype is one base distant, so this may be a read error. The chain combines TRBV20-1 with TRBJ2-1, with D perhaps matching TRBD2 (5 bases). The CDR3 totals 16 residues. The germline V gene has CDR1 DFQATT and CDR2 SNEGSKA (reference sequence). Trimming took 6 bases from V and 6 from J, leaving 24 bases between them. In nucleotides, the CDR3 is TGCAGTGCCCCGACCCTTAGCGCGAGTTATCTCAATGAGCAGTTCTTC. Its protein is CSAPTLSASYLNEQFF.

CDR3 in amino acids: CASSLERGNEQYF. In nucleotides, the CDR3 is TGTGCCAGCAGCTTAGAGAGGGGGAACGAGCAGTACTTC. The rearrangement uses TRBV7-2 and TRBJ2-7, with TRBD1 as a possible D gene (6 bases). Germline CDR1 reads SGHTA; CDR2 reads FQGNSA. The CDR3 contains 13 residues. V dropped 1 base and J dropped 5 bases, with 9 bases sitting between them.

This clonotype was observed at least ten times. This sequence joins TRBV12-3 or TRBV12-4 and TRBJ2-7; 7 bases align to TRBD1. CDR3 length: 18 amino acids. V was clipped by 6 bases and J by 4 bases; unmatched bases: 21. The CDR3 nucleotides read TGTGCCAGCAGCGTGTATGAACTCCGACAGGGAGTAACATACGAGCAGTACTTC. This translates into CASSVYELRQGVTYEQYF.

This chain uses TRBV7-2 with TRBJ1-5; D gene uncertain. CDR1 SGHTA and CDR2 FQGNSA come from the germline V gene. Trimming stripped 5 bases from V and 3 bases from J, with 8 bases between. CDR3 length: 13 amino acids. The CDR3 sequence is CASSPLTNQPQHF. Written as DNA, the CDR3 is TGTGCCAGCAGCCCCCTGACCAATCAGCCCCAGCATTTT.